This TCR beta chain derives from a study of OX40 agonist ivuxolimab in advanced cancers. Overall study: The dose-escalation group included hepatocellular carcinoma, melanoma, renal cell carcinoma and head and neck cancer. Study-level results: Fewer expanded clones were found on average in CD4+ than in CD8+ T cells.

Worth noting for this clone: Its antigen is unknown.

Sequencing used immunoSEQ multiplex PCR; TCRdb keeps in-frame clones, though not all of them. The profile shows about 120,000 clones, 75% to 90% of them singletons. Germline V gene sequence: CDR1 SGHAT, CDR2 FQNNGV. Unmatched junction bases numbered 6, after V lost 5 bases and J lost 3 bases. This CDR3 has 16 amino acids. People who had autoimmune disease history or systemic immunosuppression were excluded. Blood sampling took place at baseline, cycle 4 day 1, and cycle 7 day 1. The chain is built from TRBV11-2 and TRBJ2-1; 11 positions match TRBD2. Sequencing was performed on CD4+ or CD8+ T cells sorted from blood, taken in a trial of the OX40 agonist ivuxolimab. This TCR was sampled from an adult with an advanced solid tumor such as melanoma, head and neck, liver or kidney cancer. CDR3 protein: CASSPPGLAVYNEQFF. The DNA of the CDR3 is TGTGCCAGCAGCCCACCGGGACTAGCGGTCTACAATGAGCAGTTCTTC.